This TCR beta chain comes out of a study of cytomegalovirus exposure and HLA in healthy donors. Study-level background: Inside one of the first data releases sat about 91 million unique TCRs taken from HLA-typed donors. Overall study results and limits: Generally TCR sequences proved uncommon, though certain public TCRs appeared in numerous donors. When analyzed later, the rates of TCR association showed variation by HLA locus, with DRB1 the most and HLA-C the fewest.

Primers: 60 Vbeta forward and 13 Jbeta reverse. Libraries were prepared by immunoSEQ multiplex PCR; TCRdb keeps only in-frame clonotypes and omits some of them. The sample lists more than 90,000 clones, over 60% occurring once. Looked up from germline, CDR1 is ENHRY and CDR2 is SYGVKD. The CDR3 contains 15 residues. Trimming took 2 bases from V and 2 from J, leaving 13 bases between them. Concerning this clone itself: No antigen is known for it.

The rearrangement links TRBV10-3 to TRBJ2-7, with a weak D call TRBD1 (5 bases). This TCR derives from a woman aged 18-30 years in good health and CMV-seropositive. The sample consisted of PBMCs. The CDR3 nucleotides read TGTGCCATCAGTGAGCTGGACACCCCGCCCTACGAGCAGTACTTC. Its protein product is CAISELDTPPYEQYF.